This TCR beta chain was sequenced during a study of blood T cell repertoires in COVID-19. Deletions cut 4 bases from V and 3 bases from J, with 3 bases between. This CDR3 is 11 amino acids long. The germline CDR1 and CDR2 sequences are WNHNN and SYGVQD (reference sequence). In the authors' methods: Nucleated cell counts were estimated from reference gene primer amplification. TCRdb's table, derived via immunoSEQ multiplex PCR, lists solely in-frame clones and lacks some. D and trimming come from the DNA, and the V and J calls and clone size come from that table. The table includes 95,000 to 150,000 clones, 65% to 85% detected once. The age range of participants was 18 to 89 years, with residence in around 22 US areas. Participants were placed into cohorts based on the clinical history they reported. In Cohort 3, a recovered donor had either two negative PCRs, clearance, or symptom resolution.

The receptor comes from a woman in her thirties who had recovered from COVID-19. Sequencing was performed on PBMCs or T cells enriched from blood (not recorded which). The V and J genes are TRBV10-1 and TRBJ2-5; D not certain. CDR3 nucleotide sequence: TGCGCCAGCAGTGCAGAAGAGACCCAGTACTTC. Its translation is CASSAEETQYF.